The 20 T cell receptor beta chains given below trace back to one sample, sequenced in a study of response to subunit inactivated influenza vaccine (dated by TCRdb to the late 2010s). Libraries were made using RT-PCR. Instrument used: Illumina HiSeq 2500. TCRdb applied fastp at Q25 and MiXCR to the public reads, then kept only in-frame beta chains. Rows with one shared CDR3 protein collapse into an entry with the most common genes and DNA. The sample table contains some 200,000 distinct CDR3 sequences; only one count was recorded for about an eighth of them. The ten most abundant clones make up approximately 30% of the sample. This sample was also put to use in a study of T cells expressing NK-cell markers. As that second paper reports: 5'RACE template switching, by which a universal primer site and unique molecular identifiers were added, was used to make TCR beta cDNA libraries.

Sequencing was performed on CD8+ T cells sorted from PBMCs, taken about 11 days after vaccination. Every receptor here comes from a man aged 50-59 years who received an inactivated influenza vaccine. Donor details come from another sample of the same person, matched by shared clones.

This clonotype was recorded many times. The chain has TRBV11-2 and TRBJ2-5; D unclear. V was cut by 0 bases and J by 3 bases, with 11 bases left in between. CDR1 and CDR2 from the germline V gene are SGHAT and FQNNGV. The CDR3 extends over 15 amino acids. The DNA for the CDR3 is TGTGCCAGCAGCTTAGATGCTTGGCAGAAAGAGACCCAGTACTTC. It translates to CASSLDAWQKETQYF.

This chain uses TRBV25-1 with TRBJ2-7, with 10 bases fitting TRBD1. Germline-derived CDR1 and CDR2 are MGHDK and SYGVNS. V shed 4 bases and J 5 bases; nucleotides not matched to a gene: 17. This CDR3 contains 18 residues. The chain's CDR3 is CASSGRIPGQGYGNEQYF. DNA for the CDR3: TGTGCCAGCAGTGGCAGAATACCGGGACAGGGGTATGGGAACGAGCAGTACTTC.

This clonotype was counted at least ten times. The chain links TRBV29-1 to TRBJ2-3, with 13 nucleotides matching TRBD2. This CDR3 comprises 14 residues. The V gene end was trimmed by 6 bases and the J gene end by 11 bases; junction bases not matched to a gene: 11. Germline loops: CDR1 SQVTM, CDR2 ANQGSEA. CDR3 amino acids: CSVLAGGPLIGQYF. In nucleotides, the CDR3 is TGCAGCGTACTAGCGGGGGGGCCTCTGATAGGGCAGTATTTT.

This clonotype was detected a few times. This sequence joins TRBV7-9 and TRBJ1-3; no firm D call. The CDR3 sequence is 15 residues long. Between the trimmed V and J ends, which lost 1 base and 0 bases, there was a span of 7 bases. Germline V gene sequence: CDR1 SEHNR, CDR2 FQNEAQ (reference sequence). CDR3 sequence reads: CASSLELGSGNTIYF. The CDR3 DNA sequence: TGTGCCAGCAGCTTAGAGCTGGGCTCTGGAAACACCATATATTTT.

The chain couples TRBV6-1 to TRBJ2-1; 8 nucleotides line up with TRBD2. CDR1 and CDR2 from the germline V gene are MNHNS and SASEGT. The V and J ends lost 6 bases and 3 bases, in that order; junction bases with no gene match: 7. The CDR3 runs 15 residues. CDR3 in DNA: TGTGCCAGCAGGCACGGGGGGGCTTTCTACAATGAGCAGTTCTTC. It encodes CASRHGGAFYNEQFF.

This clonotype was seen only a few times. This chain joins TRBV10-3 and TRBJ2-7, with a tentative D call TRBD1 (5 bases). V was cut by 3 bases and J by 3 bases, with 15 bases left in between. CDR3 length: 15 residues. The germline gives CDR1 ENHRY, CDR2 SYGVKD. CDR3 nucleotides: TGTGCCATCAGTGATCAGACCAAAAGGGGCTACGAGCAGTACTTC. The encoded protein is CAISDQTKRGYEQYF.

A few counts support this clonotype. This chain uses TRBV6-5 with TRBJ2-2, with 8 bases fitting TRBD2. V shed 2 bases and J 3 bases; nucleotides not matched to a gene: 5. CDR1 is MNHEY, CDR2 SVGAGI, per germline. This CDR3 contains 16 residues. DNA for the CDR3: TGTGCCAGCAGTTACGCCGGGGGGGAGTACACCGGGGAGCTGTTTTTT. Translating gives CASSYAGGEYTGELFF.

This clonotype was picked up a small number of times. The chain carries TRBV20-1 and TRBJ2-7, with 8 bases matching TRBD1. V lost 6 bases to trimming and J lost 0 bases; unmatched junction nucleotides: 4. CDR1 and CDR2 from the germline V gene are DFQATT and SNEGSKA (reference sequence). The CDR3 runs 13 residues. CDR3 sequence: CSARTGHSYEQYF. The DNA for the CDR3 is TGCAGTGCCAGGACAGGGCACTCCTACGAGCAGTACTTC.

The chain joins TRBV7-9 to TRBJ2-2; D is possibly TRBD2 (7 bases). Germline CDR1 SEHNR, CDR2 FQNEAQ (reference sequence). V was shortened by 5 bases and J by 1 base, with 14 bases between the two germline ends. The CDR3 runs 16 residues. Here the CDR3 reads CASSPGEGENTGELFF. In nucleotides, the CDR3 is TGTGCCAGCAGCCCCGGGGAGGGGGAGAACACCGGGGAGCTGTTTTTT.

This clonotype was recorded a few times. This sequence joins TRBV4-3 and TRBJ2-7; unclear D gene. The CDR3 spans 17 residues. Germline V CDR1 and CDR2: LGHNA, YSLEER. V was pared by 1 base and J by 4 bases, with 20 bases between. CDR3 nucleotide sequence: TGCGCCAGCAGCCAAGTCTGGGAATTGGGCGCCCAATACGAGCAGTACTTC. It is translated as CASSQVWELGAQYEQYF.

The chain employs TRBV25-1 and TRBJ2-4, with D maybe TRBD2 (5 bases). V dropped 6 bases and J dropped 9 bases, with 9 bases sitting between them. This CDR3 has 11 residues. Germline CDR1 reads MGHDK; CDR2 reads SYGVNS. CDR3 residues: CASSRGSIQYF. The CDR3 DNA reads TGTGCCAGCAGCCGGGGAAGCATTCAGTACTTC. Full variable domain (missing parts from reference TRBV25-1 and TRBJ2-4): EADIYQTPRYLVIGTGKKITLECSQTMGHDKMYWYQQDPGMELHLIHYSYGVNSTEKGDLSSESTVSRIRTEHFPLTLESARPSHTSQYLCASSRGSIQYFGAGTRLSVL.

V and J are TRBV20-1 and TRBJ2-5, with 10 bases fitting TRBD2. Trimming removed 0 bases from V and 5 bases from J; junction bases left unmatched: 9. CDR3 length: 16 residues. Germline V gene data show CDR1 as DFQATT and CDR2 as SNEGSKA (reference sequence). The CDR3 sequence is CSARDIRLAGVETQYF. The DNA for the CDR3 is TGCAGTGCTAGAGATATACGGCTAGCGGGAGTTGAGACCCAGTACTTC.

This clonotype occurred a few times. The V and J genes are TRBV24-1 and TRBJ1-2; TRBD1 matches at 11 bases. The CDR3 covers 14 residues. Germline CDR1 KGHDR, CDR2 SFDVKD. Losses at the gene ends were 3 bases for V and 8 bases for J; bases not matched to a gene: 4. In DNA form, the CDR3 reads TGTGCCACCAGTGATGGGGGACAGGGGGGCGGCTACACCTTC. Protein product: CATSDGGQGGGYTF.

This clonotype was seen a few times. The V gene is TRBV6-5, the J gene TRBJ1-5, with TRBD1 identical over 8 bases. Germline CDR1 reads MNHEY; CDR2 reads SVGAGI. CDR3 length: 15 residues. J gave up 7 bases and V 2 bases, and 7 bases lay outside the gene matches. The CDR3 reads CASSYVGSGGQPQHF. The CDR3 region has the DNA TGTGCCAGCAGTTACGTCGGGTCAGGGGGCCAGCCCCAGCATTTT.

This clonotype was counted only a few times. This CDR3 is CASSSPTGDEQYF. CDR3 nucleotide sequence: TGTGCCAGCAGCTCTCCCACAGGGGACGAGCAGTACTTC. The chain joins TRBV7-9 to TRBJ2-7; 7 bases match TRBD1. From germline, CDR1 is SEHNR and CDR2 FQNEAQ (reference sequence). This CDR3 region has 13 residues. J gave up 5 bases and V 4 bases, and 5 bases lay outside the gene matches.

The chain uses TRBV21-1 and TRBJ2-7. TRBV21-1 is tagged as a pseudogene. This CDR3 has 13 amino acids. In DNA form, the CDR3 reads TGTGCCAGCAGCACTCGAATCTCCTACGAGCAGTACTTC. Its protein is CASSTRISYEQYF.

The rearrangement joins TRBV15 to TRBJ1-5; D perhaps matches TRBD1 (5 bases). V lost 6 bases and J lost 1, with 13 bases in between. The CDR3 totals 15 residues. Germline-derived CDR1 and CDR2 are LNHNV and YYDKDF (reference sequence). This CDR3 reads CATRFRVESNQPQHF. The DNA for the CDR3 is TGTGCCACCAGATTCAGGGTCGAGAGCAATCAGCCCCAGCATTTT.

This clonotype turned up a few times. The J gene is TRBJ1-2, the V gene TRBV20-1; 9 bases fit TRBD1. The CDR3 is 17 residues long. J was trimmed by 0 bases and V by 6 bases; bases with no gene match: 14. Germline loops: CDR1 DFQATT, CDR2 SNEGSKA (reference sequence). CDR3 residues: CSAPRWDRVTANYGYTF. CDR3 nucleotides: TGCAGTGCCCCTCGCTGGGACAGGGTCACCGCTAACTATGGCTACACCTTC.

This sequence joins TRBV5-1 and TRBJ2-2; D remains unclear. V was cut by 0 bases and J by 5 bases, with 5 bases left in between. In germline, CDR1 is SGHRS, CDR2 YFSETQ. CDR3 length equals 13 residues. This CDR3 reads CASSLATTGELFF. As DNA, the CDR3 is TGCGCCAGCAGCTTGGCGACAACCGGGGAGCTGTTTTTT.

The chain employs TRBV24-1 and TRBJ2-1; 11 nucleotides match TRBD2. The germline V gene has CDR1 KGHDR and CDR2 SFDVKD. V shed 7 bases, J shed 3 bases, and the junction held 4 bases outside the gene matches. This CDR3 has 15 residues. For the CDR3, the DNA is TGTGCCACCAGCCCGGGACTAGCGGACTACAATGAGCAGTTCTTC. Protein sequence: CATSPGLADYNEQFF.